The TCR beta chain under discussion was sequenced for a study of neurological immune-mediated disorders. With 10-nucleotide random UMIs included, cDNA was synthesized by 5'RACE. TCRdb reanalysed the 5' RACE reads using MiXCR and keeps one entry per CDR3 protein. Counted here are 20,000 or so distinct CDR3 sequences, 13% occurring once; the ten biggest clones make up 16%. The sequencing sample was made of PBMCs. The origin of this receptor is a woman in her thirties or forties with HTLV-1-associated myelopathy (HAM/TSP).

CDR3: CATSTPVEGEIGNTIYF. The CDR3 bases are TGTGCCACCAGCACCCCGGTTGAAGGGGAAATTGGAAACACCATATATTTT. J is TRBJ1-3 and V is TRBV15; D might be TRBD1 (5 bases). The CDR3 runs to 17 residues. Per the germline V gene, CDR1 is LNHNV and CDR2 is YYDKDF (reference sequence). V dropped 4 bases and J dropped 3 bases, with 19 bases sitting between them.